These 10 T cell receptor beta chains share one sample of origin, sequenced in a study of early T cells in non-severe SARS-CoV-2 infection. TCRdb redid the calling of the 5' RACE reads with MiXCR, one entry per CDR3 protein. The sample lists around 64,000 distinct CDR3 sequences, over 9.5% occurring once. The specimen was whole blood, collected at baseline. These receptors were taken from an adult who was a healthcare worker with PCR-confirmed SARS-CoV-2 infection or an uninfected control (not recorded which).

This chain connects TRBV28 to TRBJ1-5, with a possible D match to TRBD1 (5 bases). Germline V lookup: CDR1 MDHEN, CDR2 SYDVKM. The CDR3 extends over 12 amino acids. Trimming took off 10 bases at V and 9 bases at J, with 16 bases between the two ends. CDR3 nucleotides: TGTGCCACAAAGCAGGGCATTCGGCCCCAGCATTTT. Protein product: CATKQGIRPQHF.

This clonotype showed up just a few times. The chain recombines TRBV6-2 or TRBV6-3 with TRBJ1-5; D gene ambiguous. The CDR3 is made up of 12 amino acids. V was clipped by 7 bases and J by 10 bases, with 14 bases between them. CDR1 and CDR2 from the germline V gene are MNHEY and SVGEGT. CDR3 region: CASTPGLGPQHF. CDR3 nucleotides: TGTGCCAGCACCCCGGGTCTAGGCCCCCAGCATTTT.

The chain links TRBV27 to TRBJ2-7, with D perhaps TRBD1 (6 bases). Looked up from germline, CDR1 is MNHEY and CDR2 is SMNVEV (reference sequence). V shed 4 bases and J shed 0 bases, with 7 bases lying between them. This CDR3 region has 13 residues. In nucleotides, the CDR3 is TGTGCCAGCAGTTGGACAGACTCCTACGAGCAGTACTTC. This codes for CASSWTDSYEQYF.

This clonotype rates as medium-sized. V gene TRBV3-1 combines with J gene TRBJ2-2, with unresolved D. V was clipped by 1 base and J by 4 bases, with 10 bases between them. This CDR3 has 15 residues. The germline CDR1 and CDR2 sequences are LGHDT and YNNKEL (reference sequence). In DNA form, the CDR3 reads TGTGCCAGCAGCCAAGGGTCGGCGGTCACCGGGGAGCTGTTTTTT. It encodes CASSQGSAVTGELFF.

The V call is TRBV28, the J call TRBJ2-4; 9 positions match TRBD1. Germline V lookup: CDR1 MDHEN, CDR2 SYDVKM. Trimming at V came to 5 bases and at J to 8 bases, leaving 7 bases not matched to a gene. The CDR3 is 14 amino acids. The CDR3 DNA reads TGTGCCAGCAGTGGCCGGGACAGGGTGTACATTCAGTACTTC. Its protein product is CASSGRDRVYIQYF.

This clonotype was seen more than once but under ten times. The genes are TRBV6-2 or TRBV6-3 and TRBJ2-1, with TRBD2 matching over 12 bases. The CDR3 has 16 residues. J lost 3 bases, V lost 6 bases, and 6 bases had no gene match. CDR1 and CDR2 from the germline V gene are MNHEY and SVGEGT. As DNA, the CDR3 is TGTGCCAGCAGACCACTAGCGGGGGGCTTCTACAATGAGCAGTTCTTC. This codes for CASRPLAGGFYNEQFF.

This clonotype was observed a few times. The chain carries TRBV19 and TRBJ2-7, with 10 bases lining up with TRBD2. This CDR3 is built from 14 residues. V was pared by 5 bases and J by 4 bases, with 5 bases of the junction left unmatched. Germline CDR1 LNHDA, CDR2 SQIVND (reference sequence). Written as DNA, the CDR3 is TGTGCCAGTAGTCCCGGACTAGCGGCTTACGAGCAGTACTTC. It encodes CASSPGLAAYEQYF.

The DNA of the CDR3 is TGTGCCAGCAGCTTGGACAGGGGGGATCAGCCCCAGCATTTT. Protein sequence: CASSLDRGDQPQHF. V gene TRBV5-4 combines with J gene TRBJ1-5, with 8 bases that match TRBD1. This CDR3 has 14 amino acids. CDR1 and CDR2 from the germline V gene are SGHNT and YYREEE (reference sequence). V was clipped by 0 bases and J by 5 bases; unmatched bases: 1.

This chain links TRBV12-3 or TRBV12-4 with TRBJ2-5, with 12 bases lining up with TRBD2. The V and J ends lost 4 bases and 4 bases, in that order; junction bases with no gene match: 10. The CDR3 length is 17 residues. This CDR3 is CASSSRLAGEGAETQYF. As DNA, the CDR3 is TGTGCCAGCAGTTCCCGACTAGCGGGAGAGGGAGCAGAGACCCAGTACTTC.

This chain links TRBV4-1 with TRBJ1-1; D is unclear. The CDR3 extends over 16 amino acids. Per germline, CDR1 MGHRA and CDR2 YSYEKL. V lost 2 bases to trimming and J lost 1 base, with 14 bases between them. CDR3: CASSQYMTTENTEAFF. The CDR3 DNA follows: TGCGCCAGCAGCCAATATATGACGACGGAGAACACTGAAGCTTTCTTT.